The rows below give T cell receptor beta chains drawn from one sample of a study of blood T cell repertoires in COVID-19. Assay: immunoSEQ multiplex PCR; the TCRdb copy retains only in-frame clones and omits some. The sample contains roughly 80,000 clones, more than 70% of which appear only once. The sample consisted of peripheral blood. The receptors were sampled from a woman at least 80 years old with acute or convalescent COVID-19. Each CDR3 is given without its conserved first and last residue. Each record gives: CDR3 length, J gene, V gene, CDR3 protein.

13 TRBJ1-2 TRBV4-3 ASSQVATGDYGYT
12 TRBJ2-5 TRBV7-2 ASSNRLVGETQY
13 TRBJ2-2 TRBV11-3 ASSPGTGYTGELF
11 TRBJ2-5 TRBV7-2 ASSSRRWETQY
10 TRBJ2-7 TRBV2 ASSESSYEQY
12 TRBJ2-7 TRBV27 ASSRQGGPYEQY
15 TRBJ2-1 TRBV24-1 ATSEARGGGSLYEQF
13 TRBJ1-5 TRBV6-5 ASSSTGVYNQPQH
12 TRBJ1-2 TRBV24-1 ATSDRTAGYGYT
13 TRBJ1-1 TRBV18 ASSPSGTPNTEAF
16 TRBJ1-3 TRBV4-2 ASSQDRIRGYSGNTIY
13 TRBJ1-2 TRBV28 ASSGGTVLPTGYT
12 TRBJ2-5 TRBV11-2 ASSLRQGRETQY
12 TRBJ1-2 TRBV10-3 AINAPQTGYGYT
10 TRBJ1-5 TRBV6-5 ASSPPTGQGH
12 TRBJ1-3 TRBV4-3 ASSQEGAGNTIY
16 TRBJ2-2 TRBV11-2 ASSFQIAGGINTGELF
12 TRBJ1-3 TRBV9 ASSVAGSGNTIY
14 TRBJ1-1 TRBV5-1 ASSSSLTGARTEAF
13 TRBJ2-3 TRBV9 ASSEGHLNTDTQY
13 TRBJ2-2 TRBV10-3 AISEQTSGTGELF
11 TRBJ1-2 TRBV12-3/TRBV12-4 ASSLQTGQGYT
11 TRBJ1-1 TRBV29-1 SATGGINTEAF
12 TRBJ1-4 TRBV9 ASSDSITNEKLF
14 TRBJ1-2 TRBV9 ASSTAGRQGNYGYT
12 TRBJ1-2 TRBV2 ASSEAGVNYGYT
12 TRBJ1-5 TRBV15 ATSREQINQPQH
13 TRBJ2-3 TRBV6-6 ASSYPQDRTDTQY
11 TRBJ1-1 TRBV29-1 SASPQGNTEAF